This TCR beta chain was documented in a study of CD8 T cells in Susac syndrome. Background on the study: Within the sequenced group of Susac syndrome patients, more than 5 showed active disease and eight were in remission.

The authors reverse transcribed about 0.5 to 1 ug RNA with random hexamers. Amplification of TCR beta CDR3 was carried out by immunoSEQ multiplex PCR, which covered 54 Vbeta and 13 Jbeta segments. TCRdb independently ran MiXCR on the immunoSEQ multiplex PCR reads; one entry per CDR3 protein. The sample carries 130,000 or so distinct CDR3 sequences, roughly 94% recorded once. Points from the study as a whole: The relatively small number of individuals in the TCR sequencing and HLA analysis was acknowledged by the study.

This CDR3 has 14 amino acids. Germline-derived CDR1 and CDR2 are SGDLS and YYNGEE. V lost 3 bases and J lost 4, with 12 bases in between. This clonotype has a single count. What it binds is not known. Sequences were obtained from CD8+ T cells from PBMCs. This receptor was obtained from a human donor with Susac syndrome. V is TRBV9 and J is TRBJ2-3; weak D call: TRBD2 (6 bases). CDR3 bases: TGTGCCAGCAGCGGATCGACTAGTGCAGATACGCAGTATTTT. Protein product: CASSGSTSADTQYF.